The rows below give T cell receptor beta chains drawn from one sample of a study of blood T cell repertoires in COVID-19. Here immunoSEQ multiplex PCR was the method, and the copy in TCRdb shows in-frame clones only, minus some. The profile shows some 330,000 clones, approximately 92% of them singletons. Sequenced input: PBMCs or T cells enriched from blood (not recorded which). Source of these receptors: a woman in her thirties who had recovered from COVID-19. Both conserved end residues are part of each CDR3. A D gene is named only where the DNA matches it firmly. Clone size appears in some rows only: once, few, many, or a class for an expanded clone.

TRBV28	TRBD1	TRBJ2-3	NA	CASSRTGPDTQYF	TGTGCCAGCTCCAGGACAGGCCCAGATACGCAGTATTTT
TRBV7-2	TRBD1	TRBJ2-7	NA	CASGTGGHPYEQYF	TGTGCCAGCGGGACAGGGGGCCACCCCTACGAGCAGTACTTC
TRBV7-2	TRBD1	TRBJ2-2	NA	CASSTDRVRIGELFF	TGTGCCAGCAGCACAGACAGGGTTCGAATCGGGGAGCTGTTTTTT
TRBV19	TRBD2	TRBJ2-7	NA	CASSMLKYSGSQSYEQYF	TGTGCCAGTAGTATGCTTAAGTATAGCGGGAGCCAATCCTACGAGCAGTACTTC
TRBV19	TRBD2	TRBJ2-7	few	CASSIEARVPGGEQYF	TGTGCCAGTAGTATCGAGGCGCGGGTCCCGGGGGGCGAGCAGTACTTC
TRBV28	NA	TRBJ1-5	NA	CASSPLQEYGPQHF	TGTGCCAGCAGTCCGTTACAGGAATACGGGCCCCAGCATTTT
TRBV28	NA	TRBJ1-4	NA	CASSLGAPAKLFF	TGTGCCAGCAGTTTAGGGGCACCGGCGAAACTGTTTTTT
TRBV2	NA	TRBJ2-5	once	CASNRVQETQYF	TGTGCCAGCAACAGGGTCCAAGAGACCCAGTACTTC
TRBV28	NA	TRBJ2-1	once	CASSFRGHEQFF	TGTGCCAGCAGTTTCAGGGGCCATGAGCAGTTCTTC
TRBV2	NA	TRBJ1-3	once	CASQEWSQNSGNTIYF	TGTGCCAGCCAAGAATGGTCCCAGAATTCTGGAAACACCATATATTTT
TRBV5-8	TRBD2	TRBJ2-2	NA	CASRAPSGNTGELFF	TGTGCCAGCAGGGCCCCTAGCGGCAACACCGGGGAGCTGTTTTTT
TRBV24-1	TRBD1	TRBJ2-7	NA	CATSDSGTVNYEQYF	TGTGCCACCAGTGATTCAGGGACAGTAAACTACGAGCAGTACTTC
TRBV28	NA	TRBJ1-5	NA	CASSTQQVSNQPQHF	TGTGCCAGCAGTACCCAACAGGTTAGCAATCAGCCCCAGCATTTT
TRBV6-5	NA	TRBJ2-6	NA	CASSQDSSGANVLTF	TGTGCCAGCAGCCAGGACAGCTCTGGGGCCAACGTCCTGACTTTC
TRBV7-9	NA	TRBJ2-5	NA	CASSLSLVQETQYF	TGTGCCAGCAGCTTAAGCTTGGTACAAGAGACCCAGTACTTC
TRBV25-1	TRBD1	TRBJ2-3	NA	CASTWTGGGTDTQYF	TGTGCCAGCACTTGGACAGGGGGAGGCACAGATACGCAGTATTTT
TRBV5-1	NA	TRBJ2-5	NA	CASSSNQETQYF	TGCGCCAGCAGCTCAAATCAAGAGACCCAGTACTTC
TRBV5-1	TRBD1	TRBJ1-1	NA	CASSLGQVPTEAFF	TGCGCCAGCAGCTTAGGACAGGTCCCCACTGAAGCTTTCTTT
TRBV21-1	NA	TRBJ2-1	NA	CASSKDGQGAQTEQFF	TGTGCCAGCAGCAAAGATGGACAGGGGGCTCAAACTGAGCAGTTCTTC